These 12 T cell receptor beta chains were sequenced from one sample in a study of beta chain features in type 1 diabetes. The study's findings and limits: Moderate yet significant TCRB CDR3 shortening was seen in Type 1 diabetes patients in all four CD4+ subsets.

TCRB transcripts that were expressed got sequenced, as all of the isolated RNA had been reverse transcribed. TCRdb's copy holds only in-frame clones and misses some; the assay was immunoSEQ multiplex PCR. The sample has hundreds of thousands of clones; 9.3% are singletons. No antigen has been identified for these receptors. Source material: central memory CD4+ T cells from blood. The receptors come from a man aged 30-40 years with type 1 diabetes.

The rearrangement uses TRBV9 and TRBJ2-3; weak D call: TRBD2 (5 bases). There are 13 residues in the CDR3. Between the trimmed V and J ends, which lost 3 bases and 5 bases, there was a span of 10 bases. Per germline, CDR1 SGDLS and CDR2 YYNGEE. The CDR3 region has the DNA TGTGCCAGCAGCGGAGGGATGGGAGATACGCAGTATTTT. Translating it yields CASSGGMGDTQYF. Full variable domain (remainder filled in from reference TRBV9 and TRBJ2-3): DSGVTQTPKHLITATGQRVTLRCSPRSGDLSVYWYQQSLDQGLQFLIQYYNGEERAKGNILERFSAQQFPDLHSELNLSSLELGDSALYFCASSGGMGDTQYFGPGTRLTVL.

The V and J genes are TRBV7-6 and TRBJ1-1, with D unresolved. Germline-derived CDR1 and CDR2 are SGHVS and FNYEAQ. V dropped 5 bases and J dropped 5 bases, with 12 bases sitting between them. The CDR3 is 13 amino acids. The CDR3 region is CASSPLGSTEAFF. DNA of the CDR3: TGTGCCAGCAGCCCATTAGGGTCGACTGAAGCTTTCTTT.

This clone was picked up a small number of times. The gene calls are TRBV7-9 and TRBJ2-7, with 13 bases aligning to TRBD2. With 7 bases clipped from V and 4 bases from J, the junction kept 7 bases outside the gene matches. CDR3 size: 15 residues. CDR1 is SEHNR and CDR2 is FQNEAQ in the germline V gene (reference sequence). The CDR3 DNA reads as TGTGCCAGCACCCTAGGACTAGCGGGGGTTTACGAGCAGTACTTC. Its protein product is CASTLGLAGVYEQYF.

This clone was picked up a small number of times. This chain connects TRBV7-8 to TRBJ2-5; D is unclear. Germline loops: CDR1 SGHVS, CDR2 FQNEAQ. This CDR3 has 14 residues. V lost 2 bases and J 3 bases, leaving 10 bases between the germline ends. Written as DNA, the CDR3 is TGTGCCAGCAGCTTATCCTCCGGAAAAGAGACCCAGTACTTC. This translates into CASSLSSGKETQYF.

The chain uses TRBV7-9 and TRBJ2-5; TRBD2 matches at 8 bases. Judging by the DNA end, TRBJ2-7 fits better; the J call may be wrong. Looked up from germline, CDR1 is SEHNR and CDR2 is FQNEAQ (reference sequence). The CDR3 is 13 amino acids. CDR3 coding DNA: TGTGCCAGCAGCTTAGACGGGAGGGGCGAGCAGTACTTC. It specifies CASSLDGRGEQYF.

CDR3 sequence (DNA): TGTGCCAGCAGTGGGAGACACGGAAACACCGGGGAGCTGTTTTTT. Translated: CASSGRHGNTGELFF. The chain carries TRBV2 and TRBJ2-2; D gene unclear. CDR1 is SNHLY, CDR2 FYNNEI, per germline. The V end lost 4 bases, the J end lost 2 bases, and 11 bases lay between the germline ends. The CDR3 is 15 amino acids.

The rearrangement joins TRBV29-1 to TRBJ2-5; D is ambiguous. The V end was cut by 4 bases, the J end by 4 bases, with 10 bases between. The germline gives CDR1 SQVTM, CDR2 ANQGSEA. This CDR3 contains 12 residues. Written as DNA, the CDR3 is TGCAGCGTTGGAGGATTTGGAGAGACCCAGTACTTC. Residues: CSVGGFGETQYF. Full variable domain (outside the CDR3, taken from reference TRBV29-1 and TRBJ2-5): SAVISQKPSRDICQRGTSLTIQCQVDSQVTMMFWYRQQPGQSLTLIATANQGSEATYESGFVIDKFPISRPNLTFSTLTVSNMSPEDSSIYLCSVGGFGETQYFGPGTRLLVL.

The chain is built from TRBV28 and TRBJ1-6; 8 positions agree with TRBD1. V trimming: 0 bases; J trimming: 7 bases; junction bases outside the gene matches: 2. The CDR3 covers 15 residues. The germline gives CDR1 MDHEN, CDR2 SYDVKM. The CDR3 reads CASSLWDRENSPLHF. The CDR3 DNA follows: TGTGCCAGCAGTTTATGGGACAGGGAAAATTCACCCCTCCACTTT. Using reference TRBV28 and TRBJ1-6 for the parts outside the CDR3, the full variable domain is DVKVTQSSRYLVKRTGEKVFLECVQDMDHENMFWYRQDPGLGLRLIYFSYDVKMKEKGDIPEGYSVSREKKERFSLILESASTNQTSMYLCASSLWDRENSPLHFGNGTRLTVT.

This clone was seen a handful of times. The rearrangement joins TRBV28 to TRBJ2-1; 12 positions match TRBD1. V shed 5 bases, J shed 7 bases, and the junction held 6 bases outside the gene matches. This CDR3 is 15 amino acids long. The germline gives CDR1 MDHEN, CDR2 SYDVKM. For the CDR3, the DNA is TGTGCCAGCAGTCCCCAGGGACAGGGGGCGAATGAGCAGTTCTTC. Translated, it gives CASSPQGQGANEQFF.

This chain uses TRBV29-1 with TRBJ2-7, with D possibly TRBD1 on 6 matching bases. There are 14 residues in the CDR3. The germline V gene encodes CDR1 SQVTM and CDR2 ANQGSEA. Trimming removed 7 bases at V and 0 bases at J, with 16 bases between. The DNA of the CDR3 is TGCAGCGCCATGGTCGGACAGCACTCCTACGAGCAGTACTTC. Its translation: CSAMVGQHSYEQYF.

This clone appeared a few times. V is TRBV28 and J is TRBJ2-7, with D perhaps matching TRBD2 (6 bases). The CDR3 has 15 amino acids. Between the trimmed V and J ends, which lost 2 bases and 2 bases, there was a span of 13 bases. The germline V gene encodes CDR1 MDHEN and CDR2 SYDVKM. CDR3 residues: CASSLTRGTTYEQYF. The DNA of the CDR3 is TGTGCCAGCAGTTTAACCCGGGGGACGACCTACGAGCAGTACTTC.

The J gene is TRBJ2-3, the V gene TRBV4-3, with 8 bases identical to TRBD1. This CDR3 has 15 residues. V was pared by 4 bases and J by 1 base, with 4 bases of the junction left unmatched. Germline V gene data show CDR1 as LGHNA and CDR2 as YSLEER. The CDR3 loop reads CASSLTGARTDTQYF. The CDR3 DNA sequence: TGCGCCAGCAGCCTGACAGGGGCCCGCACAGATACGCAGTATTTT.